The clone carrying this T cell receptor (beta chain) showed up just a few times. CDR1 and CDR2 from the germline V gene are LNHDA and SQIVND (reference sequence). V was trimmed by 8 bases and J by 4 bases, leaving 15 bases between them. The CDR3 loop spans 14 amino acids. The entry originates in a study of early T cells in non-severe SARS-CoV-2 infection. Study context: With bulk RNA from unsorted whole blood as input, sequencing yielded unpaired chains.

TCRdb ran MiXCR on the 5' RACE reads and lists one entry per CDR3 protein. Altogether approximately 40,000 distinct CDR3 sequences are present, roughly a tenth being singletons, with the ten largest covering 8.5% to 10%. The chain recombines TRBV19 with TRBJ1-3; D uncertain. The source is an adult who was a healthcare worker with PCR-confirmed SARS-CoV-2 infection or an uninfected control (not recorded which). The sequencing sample was made of whole blood. CDR3 bases: TGTGCCAGTGGCAACTTCCCGGGAGGAAACACCATATATTTT. This sequence encodes CASGNFPGGNTIYF. The variable domain in full, with the rest retrieved from reference TRBV19 and TRBJ1-3, is DGGITQSPKYLFRKEGQNVTLSCEQNLNHDAMYWYRQDPGQGLRLIYYSQIVNDFQKGDIAEGYSVSREKKESFPLTVTSAQKNPTAFYLCASGNFPGGNTIYFGEGSWLTVV.